This TCR beta chain was sequenced during a study of pediatric ulcerative colitis. Study-wide points: In rectum, acute severe colitis had expanded clones and less diversity. Compared with controls, ulcerative colitis showed greater blood-rectum clone sharing.

Regarding this clone: Antigen specificity is unknown.

Assay: immunoSEQ multiplex PCR; the TCRdb copy retains only in-frame clones and omits some. The repertoire includes roughly 64,000 clones, around 85% of them detected once, and roughly 3% sits in the top ten. CDR3 length: 13 residues. The V end was cut by 1 base, the J end by 7 bases, with 7 bases between. Germline loops: CDR1 LGHNA, CDR2 YNFKEQ. Sequences were obtained from blood. V gene TRBV4-2 combines with J gene TRBJ1-4, with no clear D. The TCR comes from a boy aged 10-17 years with severe ulcerative colitis. The CDR3 DNA reads as TGTGCCAGCAGCCAAGTGGTGGGTGAAAAACTGTTTTTT. This encodes CASSQVVGEKLFF.